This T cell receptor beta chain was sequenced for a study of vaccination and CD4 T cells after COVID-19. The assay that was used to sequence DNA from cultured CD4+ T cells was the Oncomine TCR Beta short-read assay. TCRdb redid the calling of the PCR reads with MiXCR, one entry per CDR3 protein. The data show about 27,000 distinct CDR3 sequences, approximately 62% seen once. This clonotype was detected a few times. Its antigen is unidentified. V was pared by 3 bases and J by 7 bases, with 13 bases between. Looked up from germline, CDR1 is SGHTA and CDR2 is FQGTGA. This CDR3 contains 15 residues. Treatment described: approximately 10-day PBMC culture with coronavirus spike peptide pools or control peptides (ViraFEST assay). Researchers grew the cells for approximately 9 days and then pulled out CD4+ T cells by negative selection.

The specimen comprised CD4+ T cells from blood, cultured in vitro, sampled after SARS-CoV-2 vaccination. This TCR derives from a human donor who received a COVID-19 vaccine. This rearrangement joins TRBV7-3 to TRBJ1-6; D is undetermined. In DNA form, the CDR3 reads TGTGCCAGCAGCTTTGATCGAGGGAGGAATTCACCCCTCCACTTT. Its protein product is CASSFDRGRNSPLHF.